One and the same sample provided the 7 T cell receptor beta chains below, sequenced in a study of T cells in Graves' hyperthyroidism and ophthalmopathy. Amplification yielded TCR beta CDR3 regions, with RNA transcripts as the source. HTBI primers were used for first-round RT-PCR of the TCR CDR3. TCRdb itself ran the multiplex PCR reads through MiXCR, one entry per CDR3 protein. Here the sample spans hundreds of thousands of distinct CDR3 sequences, 14% to 15% being singletons. The sequenced sample consisted of blood. These TCRs come from a woman between 25 and 40 years old with Graves' hyperthyroidism.

The table lists this clonotype with a few counts. The chain links TRBV19 to TRBJ2-7; 8 bases match TRBD2. CDR1 LNHDA and CDR2 SQIVND come from the germline V gene (reference sequence). V lost 5 bases to trimming and J lost 5 bases; unmatched junction nucleotides: 14. The CDR3 runs 16 residues. The CDR3 reads CASSDPGTRSANEQYF. For the CDR3, the DNA is TGTGCCAGTAGTGACCCGGGGACTAGATCGGCGAACGAGCAGTACTTC. Full variable domain (outside the CDR3, taken from reference TRBV19 and TRBJ2-7): DGGITQSPKYLFRKEGQNVTLSCEQNLNHDAMYWYRQDPGQGLRLIYYSQIVNDFQKGDIAEGYSVSREKKESFPLTVTSAQKNPTAFYLCASSDPGTRSANEQYFGPGTRLTVT.

This clonotype came up a few times. The rearrangement joins TRBV9 to TRBJ2-5; D is possibly TRBD2 (5 bases). The CDR3 covers 14 residues. The V gene's germline CDR1 is SGDLS and CDR2 YYNGEE. The V end lost 2 bases, the J end lost 9 bases, and 17 bases lay between the germline ends. The CDR3 is CASSVDSIPYSQYF. CDR3 coding DNA: TGTGCCAGCAGCGTGGACTCGATCCCATATTCCCAGTACTTC. Full variable domain (remainder filled in from reference TRBV9 and TRBJ2-5): DSGVTQTPKHLITATGQRVTLRCSPRSGDLSVYWYQQSLDQGLQFLIQYYNGEERAKGNILERFSAQQFPDLHSELNLSSLELGDSALYFCASSVDSIPYSQYFGPGTRLLVL.

This clonotype was counted many times. CDR3 nucleotides: TGTGCCAGCAGCCAAAGACTTTGGGGGACTAGCGGTGCTCGCGCGAACACCGGGGAGCTGTTTTTT. Translation gives CASSQRLWGTSGARANTGELFF. This chain joins TRBV3-1 and TRBJ2-2, with TRBD2 matching 11 bases. Per germline, CDR1 LGHDT and CDR2 YNNKEL (reference sequence). J gave up 0 bases and V 2 bases, and 17 bases lay outside the gene matches. There are 22 residues in the CDR3.

This clonotype occurred many times. V gene TRBV30 combines with J gene TRBJ1-1; D uncertain. The V gene lost 0 bases and the J gene lost 7 bases, with 12 bases spanning the gap. The CDR3 is made up of 13 amino acids. Germline V lookup: CDR1 GTSNPN, CDR2 SVGIG (reference sequence). CDR3 sequence: CAWSVPGGVEAFF. In nucleotides, the CDR3 is TGTGCCTGGAGTGTACCCGGTGGCGTTGAAGCTTTCTTT.

This chain joins TRBV5-5 and TRBJ2-7; weak D call: TRBD2 (5 bases). The CDR3 covers 13 residues. The germline V gene has CDR1 SGHKS and CDR2 YYEKEE (reference sequence). The V and J ends lost 6 bases and 3 bases respectively, with 13 bases between them. The CDR3 DNA reads TGTGCCAGCAACCCGGACTCTGTCTACGAGCAGTACTTC. Translating it yields CASNPDSVYEQYF.

This clonotype was recorded at least ten times. J is TRBJ2-7 and V is TRBV7-2, with no clear D. V was shortened by 5 bases and J by 3 bases, with 8 bases between the two germline ends. The CDR3 spans 12 residues. Germline CDR1 reads SGHTA; CDR2 reads FQGNSA. The CDR3 nucleotides read TGTGCCAGCAGCCCCAGGTTCTACGAGCAGTACTTC. Amino acid sequence: CASSPRFYEQYF. Filled out from reference TRBV7-2 and TRBJ2-7, the complete variable domain reads GAGVSQSPSNKVTEKGKDVELRCDPISGHTALYWYRQSLGQGLEFLIYFQGNSAPDKSGLPSDRFSAERTGGSVSTLTIQRTQQEDSAVYLCASSPRFYEQYFGPGTRLTVT.

The V and J genes are TRBV3-1 and TRBJ2-1, with 10 positions matching TRBD2. This CDR3 has 15 residues. With V trimmed by 3 bases and J by 2 bases, 1 base remained unmatched. Per germline, CDR1 LGHDT and CDR2 YNNKEL (reference sequence). CDR3 residues: CASSHTSGTYNEQFF. CDR3 in DNA: TGTGCCAGCAGCCACACTAGCGGGACCTACAATGAGCAGTTCTTC.